The clone carrying this T cell receptor (beta chain) was counted at least ten times. Noted time point: newly diagnosed GD, antithyroid drugs for less than 3 months. TCR sequences were obtained from RNA taken from PBMCs. The data derive from a study of regulatory T cells in long-lasting Graves disease. Relying on iRepertoire HTBI primers and Arm-PCR of CDR3 regions, the team built TCR beta libraries. One entry per CDR3 protein, called by TCRdb with MiXCR from the multiplex PCR reads. Among about 380,000 distinct CDR3 sequences listed, less than 20% were seen once. The CDR3 spans 14 residues. With 5 bases removed from V and 2 bases from J, the gap between germline ends came to 16 bases. Germline-derived CDR1 and CDR2 are DFQATT and SNEGSKA (reference sequence).

The clonotype originates from a female donor with Graves disease. The sequencing used peripheral blood mononuclear cells (PBMCs), collected at new diagnosis, from a patient treated with antithyroid drugs. The chain recombines TRBV20-1 with TRBJ2-7, with a possible D match to TRBD1 (6 bases). CDR3 in amino acids: CSALRDIRTYEQYF. CDR3 sequence (DNA): TGCAGTGCTCTCCGGGACATTCGAACCTACGAGCAGTACTTC.